A selection of T cell receptor beta chains follows, all from one sample in a study of early T cells in non-severe SARS-CoV-2 infection. In TCRdb, the 5' RACE reads were re-called with MiXCR into one record per CDR3 protein. The table records 50,000 to 60,000 distinct CDR3 sequences, 6% to 7% of them present only once. Sequenced material: whole blood. Receptor source: an adult who was a healthcare worker with PCR-confirmed SARS-CoV-2 infection or an uninfected control (not recorded which). The CDR3 runs from the conserved cysteine through the conserved F or W. A D gene is named only where the DNA matches it firmly. Rows may omit the clone size; those that give it use once, few, many or a size class.

cdr3_aa cdr3_nt clone_size j_call d_call v_call
CASSYLRGGSAGETQYF TGTGCCAGCAGTTACTTACGTGGAGGGTCGGCAGGAGAGACCCAGTACTTC few TRBJ2-5 - TRBV6-5
CASSQEWDRGTDTQYF TGCGCCAGCAGCCAAGAATGGGACAGGGGCACAGATACGCAGTATTTT - TRBJ2-3 TRBD1 TRBV4-3
CASSSGSHYEQYF TGTGCCAGCAGCTCAGGAAGCCACTACGAGCAGTACTTC many TRBJ2-7 - TRBV7-2
CTSSPRTGGSYEQYF TGTACCAGCAGCCCACGGACAGGAGGATCCTACGAGCAGTACTTC once TRBJ2-7 TRBD1 TRBV7-2
CASSLFGRTSSGNTIYF TGTGCCAGCAGCTTATTCGGACGGACGAGCTCTGGAAACACCATATATTTT - TRBJ1-3 - TRBV5-5
CASSRTGDNEQFF TGTGCCAGCTCACGGACAGGGGACAATGAGCAGTTCTTC many TRBJ2-1 TRBD1 TRBV18
CASSLMRETQYF TGTGCCAGCAGCTTGATGCGCGAGACCCAGTACTTC many TRBJ2-5 - TRBV5-6
CSAPVSRGRLGTQYF TGCAGTGCTCCCGTGTCCAGGGGGAGGCTCGGGACCCAGTACTTC many TRBJ2-5 - TRBV20-1
CASSIDLGLVYYEQYF TGTGCCAGCAGCATCGATTTGGGACTAGTGTATTACGAGCAGTACTTC many TRBJ2-7 TRBD2 TRBV4-2
CASTGTGVSQPQHF TGTGCCAGCACCGGGACAGGGGTATCTCAGCCCCAGCATTTT few TRBJ1-5 TRBD1 TRBV2
CASSLSHSNQPQHF TGTGCCAGCAGTTTATCCCACAGCAATCAGCCCCAGCATTTT many TRBJ1-5 - TRBV12-3/TRBV12-4
CSASPTGRGNYGYTF TGCAGTGCTAGCCCGACAGGGCGGGGAAACTATGGCTACACCTTC - TRBJ1-2 TRBD1 TRBV20-1